This paragraph covers one T cell receptor beta chain sequence. Between the trimmed V and J ends, which lost 6 bases and 6 bases, there was a span of 12 bases. From germline, CDR1 is SGHVS and CDR2 FQNEAQ. The CDR3 is 13 residues long. The sample originates from a study of blood T cell repertoires in COVID-19. Study summary: Researchers got acute and convalescent COVID-19 samples from the United States, Italy and Spain. In each case, the material was cDNA or gDNA derived from T cells, B-cell-depleted T cells, or PBMCs.

Per the study methods: Nucleated cell counts were estimated from reference gene primer amplification. TCRdb keeps only in-frame clones here, not all; method: immunoSEQ multiplex PCR. V and J calls and clone size come straight from that table; D and trimming were deduced from the DNA. This table holds about 180,000 clones, roughly 77% found once. The Seattle patients joined while their infection was active and were tracked longitudinally afterward. The TCR comes from a woman older than 75 with COVID-19, enrolled during active disease. The sample consisted of peripheral blood. This chain joins TRBV7-8 and TRBJ2-1; the D gene is possibly TRBD2 (7 bases). CDR3 amino acids: CASRQGRANEQFF. In DNA form, the CDR3 reads TGTGCCAGCAGGCAGGGGAGGGCCAATGAGCAGTTCTTC.